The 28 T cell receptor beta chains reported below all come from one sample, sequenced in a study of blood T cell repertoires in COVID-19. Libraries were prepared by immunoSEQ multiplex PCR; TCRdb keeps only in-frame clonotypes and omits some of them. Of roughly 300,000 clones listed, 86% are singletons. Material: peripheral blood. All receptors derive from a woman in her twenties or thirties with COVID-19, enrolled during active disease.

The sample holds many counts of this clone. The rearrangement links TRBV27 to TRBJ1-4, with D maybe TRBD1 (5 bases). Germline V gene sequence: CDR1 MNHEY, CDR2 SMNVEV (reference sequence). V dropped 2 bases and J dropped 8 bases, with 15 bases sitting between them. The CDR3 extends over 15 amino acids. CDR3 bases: TGTGCCAGCAGTTTAACCGACAGTAGATACGAAAAACTGTTTTTT. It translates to CASSLTDSRYEKLFF.

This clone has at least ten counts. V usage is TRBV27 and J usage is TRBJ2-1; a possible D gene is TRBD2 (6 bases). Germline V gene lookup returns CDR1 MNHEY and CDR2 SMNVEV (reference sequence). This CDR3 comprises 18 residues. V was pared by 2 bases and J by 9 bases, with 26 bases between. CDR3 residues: CASSLRGLSKSRFSEQFF. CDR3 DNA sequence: TGTGCCAGCAGTTTAAGGGGACTTTCGAAATCCAGGTTTAGTGAGCAGTTCTTC.

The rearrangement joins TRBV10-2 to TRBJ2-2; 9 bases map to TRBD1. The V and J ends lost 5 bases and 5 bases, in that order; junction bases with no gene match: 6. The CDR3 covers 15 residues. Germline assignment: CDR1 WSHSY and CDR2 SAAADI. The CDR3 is CASSNRGLGTGELFF. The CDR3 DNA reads TGCGCCAGCAGTAACAGGGGGCTTGGGACCGGGGAGCTGTTTTTT.

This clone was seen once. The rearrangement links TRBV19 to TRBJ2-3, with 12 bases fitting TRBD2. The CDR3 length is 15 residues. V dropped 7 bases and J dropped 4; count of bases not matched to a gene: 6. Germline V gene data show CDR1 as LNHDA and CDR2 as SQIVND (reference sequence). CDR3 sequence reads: CASKPSGGVADTQYF. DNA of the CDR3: TGTGCCAGTAAGCCTAGCGGGGGGGTCGCAGATACGCAGTATTTT.

The CDR3 sequence is CASSAGGSSTDTQYF. In nucleotides, the CDR3 is TGTGCCAGCAGCGCGGGGGGTTCTAGCACAGATACGCAGTATTTT. The rearrangement joins TRBV9 to TRBJ2-3; 7 nucleotides agree with TRBD2. Germline CDR1 is SGDLS and CDR2 is YYNGEE. The trim removed 3 bases at V and 0 bases at J, leaving 4 bases unmatched. The CDR3 loop spans 15 amino acids.

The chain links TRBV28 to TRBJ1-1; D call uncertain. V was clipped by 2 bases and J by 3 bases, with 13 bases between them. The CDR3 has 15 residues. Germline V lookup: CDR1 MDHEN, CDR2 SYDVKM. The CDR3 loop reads CASSLARRPHTEAFF. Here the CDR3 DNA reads TGTGCCAGCAGTTTAGCTCGGAGGCCGCACACTGAAGCTTTCTTT.

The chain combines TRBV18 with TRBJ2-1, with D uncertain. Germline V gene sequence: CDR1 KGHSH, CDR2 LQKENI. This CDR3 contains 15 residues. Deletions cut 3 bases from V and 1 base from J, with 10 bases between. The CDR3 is CASSPTPQSYNEQFF. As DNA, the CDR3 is TGTGCCAGCTCACCGACTCCCCAGTCCTACAATGAGCAGTTCTTC.

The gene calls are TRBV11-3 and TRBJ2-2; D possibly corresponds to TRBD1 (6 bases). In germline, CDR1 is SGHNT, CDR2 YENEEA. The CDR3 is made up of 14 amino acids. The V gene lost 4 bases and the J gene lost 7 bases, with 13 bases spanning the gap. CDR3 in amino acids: CASSSGLRGGELFF. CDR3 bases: TGTGCCAGCAGCTCCGGTCTCAGGGGCGGGGAGCTGTTTTTT.

The DNA of the CDR3 is TGCGCCAGCAGGGGACAGGGAATGAACACTGAAGCTTTCTTT. This encodes CASRGQGMNTEAFF. The chain links TRBV10-2 to TRBJ1-1; the match to TRBD1 covers 9 bases. The CDR3 is made up of 14 amino acids. CDR1 WSHSY and CDR2 SAAADI come from the germline V gene. V lost 6 bases, J lost 0 bases, and 2 bases stayed unmatched.

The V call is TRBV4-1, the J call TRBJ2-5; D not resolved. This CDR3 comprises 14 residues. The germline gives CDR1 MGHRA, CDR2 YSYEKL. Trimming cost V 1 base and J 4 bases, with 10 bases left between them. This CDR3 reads CASSQVVKRETQYF. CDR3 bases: TGCGCCAGCAGCCAAGTAGTAAAAAGAGAGACCCAGTACTTC.

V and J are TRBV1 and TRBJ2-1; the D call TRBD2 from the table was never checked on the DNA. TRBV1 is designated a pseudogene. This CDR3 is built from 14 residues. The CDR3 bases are TGCACCAGCAGCCAGACGTTGGCGGGGGGCCAGCAGTTCTTC. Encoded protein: CTSSQTLAGGQQFF.

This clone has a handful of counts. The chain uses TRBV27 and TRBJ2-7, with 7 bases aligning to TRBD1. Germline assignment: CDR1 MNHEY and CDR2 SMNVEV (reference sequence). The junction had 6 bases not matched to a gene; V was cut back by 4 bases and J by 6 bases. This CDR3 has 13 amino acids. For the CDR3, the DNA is TGTGCCAGCAGTTCAGGGGGAAGAGGCGAGCAGTACTTC. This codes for CASSSGGRGEQYF.

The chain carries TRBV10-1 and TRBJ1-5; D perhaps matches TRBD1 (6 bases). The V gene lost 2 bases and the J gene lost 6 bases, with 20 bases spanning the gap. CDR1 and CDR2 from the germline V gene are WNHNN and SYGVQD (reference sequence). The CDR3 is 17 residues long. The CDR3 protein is CASSEGTRWGGGQPQHF. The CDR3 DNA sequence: TGCGCCAGCAGTGAGGGTACGAGGTGGGGGGGCGGTCAGCCCCAGCATTTT.

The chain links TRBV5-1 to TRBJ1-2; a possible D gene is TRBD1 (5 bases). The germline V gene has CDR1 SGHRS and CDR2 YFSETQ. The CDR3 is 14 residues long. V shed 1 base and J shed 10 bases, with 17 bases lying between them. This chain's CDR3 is CASSLTPEGAFYTF. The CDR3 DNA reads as TGCGCCAGCAGCTTGACCCCGGAAGGGGCCTTCTACACCTTC.

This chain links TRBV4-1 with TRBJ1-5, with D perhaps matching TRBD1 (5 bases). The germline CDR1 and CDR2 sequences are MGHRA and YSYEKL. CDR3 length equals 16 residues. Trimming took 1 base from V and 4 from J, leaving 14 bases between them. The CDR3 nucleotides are TGCGCCAGCAGCCAAGTCCCAGGGTTGAGAAATCAGCCCCAGCATTTT. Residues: CASSQVPGLRNQPQHF.

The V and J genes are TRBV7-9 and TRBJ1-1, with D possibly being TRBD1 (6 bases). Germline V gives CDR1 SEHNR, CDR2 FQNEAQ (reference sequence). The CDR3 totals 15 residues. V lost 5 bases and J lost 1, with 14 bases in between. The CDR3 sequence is CASSPGWGPNTEAFF. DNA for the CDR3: TGTGCCAGCAGCCCTGGCTGGGGGCCGAACACTGAAGCTTTCTTT. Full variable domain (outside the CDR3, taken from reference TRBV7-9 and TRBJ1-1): DTGVSQNPRHKITKRGQNVTFRCDPISEHNRLYWYRQTLGQGPEFLTYFQNEAQLEKSRLLSDRFSAERPKGSFSTLEIQRTEQGDSAMYLCASSPGWGPNTEAFFGQGTRLTVV.

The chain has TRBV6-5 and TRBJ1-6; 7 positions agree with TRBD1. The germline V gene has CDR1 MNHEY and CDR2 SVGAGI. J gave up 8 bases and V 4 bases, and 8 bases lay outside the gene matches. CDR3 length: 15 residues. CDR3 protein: CASSFSGQRYSPLHF. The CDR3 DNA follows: TGTGCCAGCAGTTTCTCGGGACAGCGATATTCACCCCTCCACTTT.

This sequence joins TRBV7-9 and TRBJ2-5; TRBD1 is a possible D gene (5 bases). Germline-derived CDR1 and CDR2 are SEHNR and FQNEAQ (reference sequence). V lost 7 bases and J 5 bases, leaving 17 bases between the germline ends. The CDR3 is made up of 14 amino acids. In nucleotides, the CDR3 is TGTGCCAGCACCCTAGGGGCCGTCCGGGAGACCCAGTACTTC. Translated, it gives CASTLGAVRETQYF.

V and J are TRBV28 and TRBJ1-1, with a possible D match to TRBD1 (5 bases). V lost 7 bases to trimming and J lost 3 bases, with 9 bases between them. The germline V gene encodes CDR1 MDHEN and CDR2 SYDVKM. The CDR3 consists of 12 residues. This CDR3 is CASTWDYTEAFF. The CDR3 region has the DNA TGTGCCAGCACCTGGGACTACACTGAAGCTTTCTTT.

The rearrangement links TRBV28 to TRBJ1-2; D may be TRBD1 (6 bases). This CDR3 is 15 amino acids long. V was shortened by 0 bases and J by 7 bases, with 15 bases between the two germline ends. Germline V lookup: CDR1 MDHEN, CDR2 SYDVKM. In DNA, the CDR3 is TGTGCCAGCAGTTTATGGGATGACAGGAAAGCTGGCTACACCTTC. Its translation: CASSLWDDRKAGYTF.

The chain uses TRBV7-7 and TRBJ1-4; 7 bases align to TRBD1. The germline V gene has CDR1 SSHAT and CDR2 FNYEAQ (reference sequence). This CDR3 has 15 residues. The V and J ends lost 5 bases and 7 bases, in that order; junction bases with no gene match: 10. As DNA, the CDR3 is TGTGCCAGCAGCCCAGGGACAGACGAGGGTGAAAAACTGTTTTTT. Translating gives CASSPGTDEGEKLFF.

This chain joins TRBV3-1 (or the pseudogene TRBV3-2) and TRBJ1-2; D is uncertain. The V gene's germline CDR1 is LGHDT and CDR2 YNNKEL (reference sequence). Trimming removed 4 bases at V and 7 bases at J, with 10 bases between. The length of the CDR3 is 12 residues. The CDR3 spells CASSLTRGGYTF. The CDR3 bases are TGTGCCAGCAGCCTCACCAGAGGTGGCTACACCTTC.

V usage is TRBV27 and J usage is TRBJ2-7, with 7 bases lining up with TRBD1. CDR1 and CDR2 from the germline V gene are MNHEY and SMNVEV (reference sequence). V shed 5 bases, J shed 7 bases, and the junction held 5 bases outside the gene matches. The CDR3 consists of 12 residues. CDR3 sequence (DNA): TGTGCCAGCAGTCAGAACAGGGGAGAGCAGTACTTC. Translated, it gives CASSQNRGEQYF.

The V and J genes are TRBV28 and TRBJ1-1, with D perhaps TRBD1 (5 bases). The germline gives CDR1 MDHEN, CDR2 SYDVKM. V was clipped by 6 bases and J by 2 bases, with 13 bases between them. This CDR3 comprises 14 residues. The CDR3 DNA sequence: TGTGCCAGCAGCCACAGACAGACAAACACTGAAGCTTTCTTT. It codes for CASSHRQTNTEAFF.

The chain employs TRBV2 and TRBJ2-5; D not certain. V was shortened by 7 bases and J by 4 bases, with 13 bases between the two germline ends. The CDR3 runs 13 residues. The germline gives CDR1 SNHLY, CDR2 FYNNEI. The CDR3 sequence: CASTSMSPETQYF. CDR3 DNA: TGTGCCAGCACCTCAATGAGTCCAGAGACCCAGTACTTC.

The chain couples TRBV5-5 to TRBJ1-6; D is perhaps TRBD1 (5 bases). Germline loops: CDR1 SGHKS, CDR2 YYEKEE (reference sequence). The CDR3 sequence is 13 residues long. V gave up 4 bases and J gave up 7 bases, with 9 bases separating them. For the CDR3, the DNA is TGTGCCAGCAGCCGGGACTTAAATTCACCCCTCCACTTT. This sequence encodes CASSRDLNSPLHF.

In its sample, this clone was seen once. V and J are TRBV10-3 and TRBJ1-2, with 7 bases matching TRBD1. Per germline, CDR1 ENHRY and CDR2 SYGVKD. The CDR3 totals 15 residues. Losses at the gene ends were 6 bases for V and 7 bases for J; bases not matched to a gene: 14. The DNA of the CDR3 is TGTGCCATCAGCCAGGGGGAGGCGCCCATTGGTGGCTACACCTTC. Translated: CAISQGEAPIGGYTF.

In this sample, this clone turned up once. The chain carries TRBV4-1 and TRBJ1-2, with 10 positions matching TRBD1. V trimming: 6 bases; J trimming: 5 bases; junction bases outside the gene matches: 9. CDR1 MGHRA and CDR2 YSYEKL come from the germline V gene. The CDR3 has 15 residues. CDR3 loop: CASRSRQGAGYGYTF. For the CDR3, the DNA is TGCGCCAGCAGGTCAAGACAGGGGGCAGGGTATGGCTACACCTTC.